These T cell receptor beta chains were read from a single sample in a study of cytomegalovirus exposure and HLA in healthy donors. The data were produced by immunoSEQ multiplex PCR, yet TCRdb's version contains in-frame clones alone and is incomplete. This sample yields 150,000 to 170,000 clones, of which 65% to 85% are seen a single time; 5.6% belongs to the top ten. Sequences were obtained from PBMCs. These receptors were obtained from a woman in her thirties or forties in good health and CMV-seropositive. Each CDR3 is given with its conserved first and last residue. Each record gives: CDR3 length, D gene, J gene, V gene, clone size, CDR3 DNA, CDR3 protein. The D gene is left open where the match is weak. Clone sizes are given selectively: once, few, many, or a class where the clone is expanded.

16 - TRBJ1-1 TRBV11-3 - TGTGCCAGCAGCTTAGCTTATGGCAGCGGGGTTACTGAAGCTTTCTTT CASSLAYGSGVTEAFF
16 - TRBJ2-5 TRBV10-2 once TGCGCCAGCAGCAGGGGTACGGGAGGCGGTGGTGAGACCCAGTACTTC CASSRGTGGGGETQYF
14 TRBD1 TRBJ1-5 TRBV2 - TGTGCCAGCAGTCCGGACAGGAGCAATCAGCCCCAGCATTTT CASSPDRSNQPQHF
15 - TRBJ2-1 TRBV9 - TGTGCCAGCAGCGTAGTAACGGGGGACTACAATGAGCAGTTCTTC CASSVVTGDYNEQFF
14 TRBD1 TRBJ2-1 TRBV6-6 - TGTGCCAGCAGTTACCGGGACAGAAAGAATGAGCAGTTCTTC CASSYRDRKNEQFF
17 - TRBJ1-5 TRBV7-8 - TGTGCCAGCAGCTTAGCGGGTCCGGGGACTACCGCTCAGCCCCAGCATTTT CASSLAGPGTTAQPQHF
14 - TRBJ2-5 TRBV11-1 - TGTGCCAGCAGCCCCGCGGAACGGAGAGAGACCCAGTACTTC CASSPAERRETQYF
13 TRBD1 TRBJ2-5 TRBV15 - TGTGCCACCAGAGACAGGGACCAAGAGACCCAGTACTTC CATRDRDQETQYF
14 TRBD1 TRBJ1-2 TRBV5-8 - TGTGCCAGCAGCCCGACAGGGGTGGACTATGGCTACACCTTC CASSPTGVDYGYTF
12 - TRBJ2-3 TRBV30 few TGTGCCTGGAGTGTACGAGCGGATACGCAGTATTTT CAWSVRADTQYF
13 - TRBJ1-1 TRBV7-9 - TGTGCCAGCAGCTTTCTAGGGGGCACTGAAGCTTTCTTT CASSFLGGTEAFF
16 - TRBJ2-4 TRBV19 few TGTGCCAGTAGTATAGAACCGGGACAAGGAGAAAACATTCAGTACTTC CASSIEPGQGENIQYF
16 - TRBJ1-5 TRBV6-6 - TGTGCCAGCAGTTCAACCGGGAAAGGTGGCAATCAGCCCCAGCATTTT CASSSTGKGGNQPQHF
17 TRBD2 TRBJ2-1 TRBV10-1 once TGCGCCAGCAGTGAAGGTACAGCGGGATATAGGAGGGATGAGCAGTTCTTC CASSEGTAGYRRDEQFF
14 TRBD1 TRBJ2-7 TRBV6-1 - TGTGCCAGCAAGTTTGGACAGGAATCCTACGAGCAGTACTTC CASKFGQESYEQYF
15 - TRBJ1-5 TRBV28 few TGTGCCAGCAATCGACAGGCGAAAGGCAATCAGCCCCAGCATTTT CASNRQAKGNQPQHF
16 TRBD1 TRBJ2-5 TRBV5-8 - TGTGCCAGCAGCTTGGGGACAGGGGCATTCGAAGAGACCCAGTACTTC CASSLGTGAFEETQYF
15 TRBD1 TRBJ2-1 TRBV7-3 few TGTGCCAGCAGCTCGACTGGGGACAGGGTGAGTGAGCAGTTCTTC CASSSTGDRVSEQFF
15 TRBD2 TRBJ2-7 TRBV7-8 - TGTGCCAGCAGCTACAGACTAGCCCTAACCTACGAGCAGTACTTC CASSYRLALTYEQYF
14 TRBD2 TRBJ2-5 TRBV7-7 once TGTGCCAGCAGCTTACGGGAGGGGCAAGAGACCCAGTACTTC CASSLREGQETQYF
15 - TRBJ1-1 TRBV2 - TGTGCCAGCAGTGAAAGGAAAGGGGTGAACACTGAAGCTTTCTTT CASSERKGVNTEAFF
14 - TRBJ1-4 TRBV30 - TGTGCCTGGAGTGTAGTAGGGGTTAATGAAAAACTGTTTTTT CAWSVVGVNEKLFF
14 - TRBJ2-7 TRBV27 - TGTGCCAGCAGTCACGGGACTCATCCCTACGAGCAGTACTTC CASSHGTHPYEQYF
17 TRBD2 TRBJ2-3 TRBV5-1 - TGCGCCAGCAGCTTACCCGCGGGGGGAGTCGGCTCAGATACGCAGTATTTT CASSLPAGGVGSDTQYF
17 - TRBJ2-7 TRBV27 - TGTGCCAGCAGGGTAAAGGGGGAGACCCACTATGGCTACGAGCAGTACTTC CASRVKGETHYGYEQYF
16 - TRBJ2-5 TRBV7-8 - TGTGCCAGCAGCTTAGCGCTGGGCAGGGGGGTGGAGACCCAGTACTTC CASSLALGRGVETQYF
11 - TRBJ1-2 TRBV5-5 few TGTGCCAGCAGCTTGTACGGAGACTACACCTTC CASSLYGDYTF
15 TRBD2 TRBJ2-1 TRBV15 - TGTGCCACCAGCAGAGACGGGAGGGCCTACAATGAGCAGTTCTTC CATSRDGRAYNEQFF
18 TRBD2 TRBJ2-3 TRBV5-4 - TGTGCCAGCAGCGGAACTAGCGGGAGGGCCGCACACACAGATACGCAGTATTTT CASSGTSGRAAHTDTQYF
12 - TRBJ1-2 TRBV29-1 - TGCAGCGTTTGGGGAGGGACCTATGGCTACACCTTC CSVWGGTYGYTF
14 TRBD1 TRBJ1-2 TRBV27 - TGTGCCAGCAGTTTATCGGACAGGGGTCGGGGCTACACCTTC CASSLSDRGRGYTF
16 - TRBJ2-1 TRBV30 few TGTGCCTGGAGAGTGGCGGGATCGGGAAGAAGCAATGAGCAGTTCTTC CAWRVAGSGRSNEQFF
13 - TRBJ2-5 TRBV5-1 - TGCGCCAGCAGAGGGGGGGGTCGAGAGACCCAGTACTTC CASRGGGRETQYF
15 TRBD2 TRBJ2-5 TRBV5-1 - TGCGCCAGCAGCTTGGCCAGCGGGGAGGGGGAGACCCAGTACTTC CASSLASGEGETQYF
15 TRBD1 TRBJ2-2 TRBV6-1 once TGTGCCAGCAGAGCCGGGACAGGGAACACCGGGGAGCTGTTTTTT CASRAGTGNTGELFF
15 TRBD1 TRBJ1-1 TRBV27 - TGTGCCAGCAGGCCGAGGACCGGGACAGGGGTAAAAGCTTTCTTT CASRPRTGTGVKAFF
17 TRBD2 TRBJ2-3 TRBV4-1 - TGCGCCAGCAGCCAGCTTAGACTAGCGGTTAGCACAGATACGCAGTATTTT CASSQLRLAVSTDTQYF
16 - TRBJ2-1 TRBV7-5 few TGTGTCAGAAGCTCCCTGGACAGGGTAATTTACAATGAGCAGTTCTTC CVRSSLDRVIYNEQFF
15 TRBD1 TRBJ2-1 TRBV27 - TGTGCCAGCAGTTTAATAGGGGGCGTTTCGAATGAGCAGTTCTTC CASSLIGGVSNEQFF
16 TRBD2 TRBJ2-1 TRBV10-3 once TGTGCCATCAGTGCAACTAGCGTGACTTCCTACAATGAGCAGTTCTTC CAISATSVTSYNEQFF
13 - TRBJ1-1 TRBV11-2 - TGTGCCAGCAGCTTCGAGAGGGACACTGAAGCTTTCTTT CASSFERDTEAFF
14 - TRBJ2-3 TRBV27 - TGTGCCAGCAGTTCCCTAGACGCGGGGGATACGCAGTATTTT CASSSLDAGDTQYF
15 - TRBJ1-4 TRBV2 few TGTGCCAGCAGGGGCCTCCGGTCCTCTAATGAAAAACTGTTTTTT CASRGLRSSNEKLFF
15 TRBD1 TRBJ1-1 TRBV9 - TGTGCCAGCAGCGTAGCCGGGACAGGGGCTTCTGAAGCTTTCTTT CASSVAGTGASEAFF
15 - TRBJ1-1 TRBV5-4 - TGTGCCAGCACCCCGGGGGGGCGCGTGAACACTGAAGCTTTCTTT CASTPGGRVNTEAFF
17 TRBD1 TRBJ1-2 TRBV7-7 - TGTGCCAGCAGCTCCCCCGGACAGGAAAAGGGGGACTATGGCTACACCTTC CASSSPGQEKGDYGYTF
14 TRBD2 TRBJ2-7 TRBV28 once TGTGCCAGCAGTTTGCCTAGCGGGAGTTGGGAGCAGTACTTC CASSLPSGSWEQYF
15 - TRBJ2-2 TRBV27 - TGTGCCAGCAGTTTAAGCGGAACCAACACCGGGGAGCTGTTTTTT CASSLSGTNTGELFF
13 - TRBJ1-5 TRBV27 - TGTGCCAGCAGTTTGAGGGAAACGAGTCCCCAGCATTTT CASSLRETSPQHF
14 - TRBJ1-3 TRBV13 - TGTGCCAGCAGAATACAGGGCTCTGGAAACACCATATATTTT CASRIQGSGNTIYF
15 - TRBJ1-1 TRBV28 - TGTGCCAGCAGTAACCAAAGGGGGTATTACTCTGAAGCTTTCTTT CASSNQRGYYSEAFF
14 TRBD2 TRBJ2-5 TRBV7-9 - TGTGCCAGCAGCATCGGGGGGTTTGCGGAGACCCAGTACTTC CASSIGGFAETQYF
18 - TRBJ1-1 TRBV11-2 - TGTGCCAGCACCTCGAACAGGGAGCCCTCCAAGTCGAACACTGAAGCTTTCTTT CASTSNREPSKSNTEAFF
12 - TRBJ1-1 TRBV6-5 - TGTGCCAGCAGTTACGGGGGCGGGGAAGCTTTCTTT CASSYGGGEAFF
16 TRBD2 TRBJ2-1 TRBV18 - TGTGCCAGCTCGACCACAACGGGAGGTCTTTACAATGAGCAGTTCTTC CASSTTTGGLYNEQFF